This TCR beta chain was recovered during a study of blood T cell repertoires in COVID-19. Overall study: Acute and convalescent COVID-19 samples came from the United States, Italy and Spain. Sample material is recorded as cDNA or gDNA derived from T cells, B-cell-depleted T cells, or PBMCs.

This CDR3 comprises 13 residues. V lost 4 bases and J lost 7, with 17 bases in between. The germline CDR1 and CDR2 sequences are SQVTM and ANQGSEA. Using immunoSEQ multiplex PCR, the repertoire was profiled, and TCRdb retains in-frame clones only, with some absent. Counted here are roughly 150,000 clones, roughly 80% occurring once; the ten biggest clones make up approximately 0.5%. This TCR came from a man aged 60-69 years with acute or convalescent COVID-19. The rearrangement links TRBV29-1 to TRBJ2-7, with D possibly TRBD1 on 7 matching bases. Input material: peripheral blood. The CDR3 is CSVVYEGAGEQYF. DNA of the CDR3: TGCAGCGTTGTATATGAGGGGGCGGGGGAGCAGTACTTC.